Listed below are T cell receptor beta chains from one sample, sequenced in a study of blood T cell repertoires in COVID-19. Sequencing used immunoSEQ multiplex PCR; TCRdb keeps in-frame clones, though not all of them. The table shows about 200,000 clones, with around 83% occurring only once. Sequencing was carried out using peripheral blood. The receptors were gathered from a woman between 45 and 60 years old with COVID-19, enrolled during active disease. Each CDR3 is given with its conserved first and last residue. The order of the fields is D gene, clone size, V gene, J gene, CDR3 DNA, CDR3 protein. The D gene is left open where the match is weak. Part of the rows lack a size; the others show once, few, many or a class for expanded clones.

D gene: NA
clone size: NA
V gene: TRBV2
J gene: TRBJ1-4
CDR3 DNA: TGTGCCAGCAGTGAAGCGCTCAGTACGGGGAATGAAAAACTGTTTTTT
CDR3 protein: CASSEALSTGNEKLFF

D gene: NA
clone size: NA
V gene: TRBV21-1
J gene: TRBJ2-2
CDR3 DNA: TGTGCCAGCAGCAAAGGAGGGCCCCCCGGGGAGCTGTTTTTT
CDR3 protein: CASSKGGPPGELFF

D gene: NA
clone size: NA
V gene: TRBV10-1
J gene: TRBJ1-2
CDR3 DNA: TGCGCCAGCAGTGAGTACAGGACCTATGGCTACACCTTC
CDR3 protein: CASSEYRTYGYTF

D gene: NA
clone size: NA
V gene: TRBV5-1
J gene: TRBJ2-2
CDR3 DNA: TGCGCCAGCAGCCAAACTAATCAGGGCTCCGGGGAGCTGTTTTTT
CDR3 protein: CASSQTNQGSGELFF

D gene: TRBD1
clone size: NA
V gene: TRBV11-1
J gene: TRBJ1-3
CDR3 DNA: TGTGCCAGCAGCGCACCCTGGACAGGCTCTGGAAACACCATATATTTT
CDR3 protein: CASSAPWTGSGNTIYF

D gene: TRBD1
clone size: NA
V gene: TRBV18
J gene: TRBJ1-2
CDR3 DNA: TGTGCCAGCTCTCCTAGGACAGGGGGCCAGGGCTACACCTTC
CDR3 protein: CASSPRTGGQGYTF

D gene: TRBD2
clone size: NA
V gene: TRBV5-4
J gene: TRBJ2-2
CDR3 DNA: TGTGCCAGCAGCTCCCTCAGCGGGGGTTACACCGGGGAGCTGTTTTTT
CDR3 protein: CASSSLSGGYTGELFF

D gene: TRBD2
clone size: NA
V gene: TRBV4-1
J gene: TRBJ2-1
CDR3 DNA: TGCGCCAGCAGCCAAGTTGCGGGGGGGTTTTACAATGAGCAGTTCTTC
CDR3 protein: CASSQVAGGFYNEQFF

D gene: NA
clone size: NA
V gene: TRBV27
J gene: TRBJ1-4
CDR3 DNA: TGTGCCAGCACACCCGTGGGGGGGGTGGGGGAAAAACTGTTTTTT
CDR3 protein: CASTPVGGVGEKLFF

D gene: TRBD1
clone size: NA
V gene: TRBV6-2/TRBV6-3
J gene: TRBJ2-7
CDR3 DNA: TGTGCCAGCAGTAAATGGACAGGCCCCAGGGGTAAGTACTTC
CDR3 protein: CASSKWTGPRGKYF

D gene: TRBD1
clone size: NA
V gene: TRBV3-1/TRBV3-2
J gene: TRBJ2-2
CDR3 DNA: TGTGCCAGCAGCCAGGTGACAGGGGGGGGCACCGGGGAGCTGTTTTTT
CDR3 protein: CASSQVTGGGTGELFF

D gene: TRBD2
clone size: NA
V gene: TRBV4-2
J gene: TRBJ2-7
CDR3 DNA: TGTGCCAGCAGCCAAGATTGGACTAGCGGGGGGAAAACCTACGAGCAGTACTTC
CDR3 protein: CASSQDWTSGGKTYEQYF

D gene: NA
clone size: NA
V gene: TRBV4-3
J gene: TRBJ1-2
CDR3 DNA: TGCGCCAGCAGCCAAGAGGGTGGAACACTCCTCGGGGGCTACACCTTC
CDR3 protein: CASSQEGGTLLGGYTF

D gene: TRBD2
clone size: NA
V gene: TRBV30
J gene: TRBJ2-3
CDR3 DNA: TGTGCCTGGAGCAGACTAGCGGGGGCCGTCGATACGCAGTATTTT
CDR3 protein: CAWSRLAGAVDTQYF

D gene: NA
clone size: NA
V gene: TRBV7-2
J gene: TRBJ2-7
CDR3 DNA: TGTGCCAGCAGCTTAGCTGGGCGGGGGCCCTCCTACGAGCAGTACTTC
CDR3 protein: CASSLAGRGPSYEQYF

D gene: TRBD1
clone size: few
V gene: TRBV27
J gene: TRBJ2-7
CDR3 DNA: TGTGCCAGCGGAAAGGACAGGGGCCAGGGCGAGCAGTACTTC
CDR3 protein: CASGKDRGQGEQYF

D gene: NA
clone size: NA
V gene: TRBV28
J gene: TRBJ1-5
CDR3 DNA: TGTGCCAGCCGTATACTGTACAATCAGCCCCAGCATTTT
CDR3 protein: CASRILYNQPQHF

D gene: NA
clone size: NA
V gene: TRBV30
J gene: TRBJ2-7
CDR3 DNA: TGTGCCTGGAGTGGGAACAACAGGGCCGAGCAGTACTTC
CDR3 protein: CAWSGNNRAEQYF

D gene: TRBD2
clone size: NA
V gene: TRBV4-3
J gene: TRBJ2-1
CDR3 DNA: TGCGCCAGCAGCCAAGATATAGCGGGCGAGCAGTTCTTC
CDR3 protein: CASSQDIAGEQFF

D gene: TRBD2
clone size: NA
V gene: TRBV13
J gene: TRBJ2-3
CDR3 DNA: TGTGCCAGCAGCTGGTCTAGCGGGGGGGCGAGAGATACGCAGTATTTT
CDR3 protein: CASSWSSGGARDTQYF

D gene: TRBD1
clone size: NA
V gene: TRBV23-1
J gene: TRBJ1-6
CDR3 DNA: TGCGCCAGCAGTCAAGGTACAGGGGATAATAATTCACCCCTCCACTTT
CDR3 protein: CASSQGTGDNNSPLHF

D gene: TRBD1
clone size: NA
V gene: TRBV6-4
J gene: TRBJ1-1
CDR3 DNA: TGTGCCAGCAGTGATTACAGGGGAGGCGCTTTCTTT
CDR3 protein: CASSDYRGGAFF

D gene: NA
clone size: many
V gene: TRBV24-1
J gene: TRBJ2-3
CDR3 DNA: TGTGCCACCAGTGATTTGACTGAGGATACGCAGTATTTT
CDR3 protein: CATSDLTEDTQYF

D gene: NA
clone size: once
V gene: TRBV20-1
J gene: TRBJ2-1
CDR3 DNA: TGCAGTGCCGGGGGTTACAATGAGCAGTTCTTC
CDR3 protein: CSAGGYNEQFF

D gene: TRBD2
clone size: NA
V gene: TRBV6-4
J gene: TRBJ2-7
CDR3 DNA: TGTGCCTTTTCGGGACTAGCGGGGGGCGGGGGCTACGAGCAGTACTTC
CDR3 protein: CAFSGLAGGGGYEQYF

D gene: NA
clone size: NA
V gene: TRBV6-1
J gene: TRBJ2-1
CDR3 DNA: TGTGCCAGCAGTGACCCGGGGATTAATGAGCAGTTCTTC
CDR3 protein: CASSDPGINEQFF

D gene: TRBD1
clone size: NA
V gene: TRBV7-6
J gene: TRBJ1-6
CDR3 DNA: TGTGCCAGCAGCCCCGGACAGGGGGGGACCCGATCCCTCCACTTT
CDR3 protein: CASSPGQGGTRSLHF

D gene: TRBD1
clone size: few
V gene: TRBV2
J gene: TRBJ1-1
CDR3 DNA: TGTGCCACGAGGAAACAGGGGGAAACTGAAGCTTTCTTT
CDR3 protein: CATRKQGETEAFF

D gene: NA
clone size: NA
V gene: TRBV19
J gene: TRBJ1-5
CDR3 DNA: TGTGCCAGTAGCTCGCGGAGGGCCCCCAATCAGCCCCAGCATTTT
CDR3 protein: CASSSRRAPNQPQHF